This T cell receptor (beta chain) was sequenced for a study of graft-versus-host responses after intestinal transplantation. Study-level background: Recipients were all induced with anti-thymocyte globulin, then given tacrolimus and steroids for about three years. Study results and caveats: Early HvG declines after transplant were associated with peak circulating GvH clone levels. Allografts from individuals with graft-donor T cell macrochimerism displayed high graft-versus-host to host-versus-graft clonal ratios. Some GvH clones were seen earlier in gut or blood, suggesting intestinal origin.

Researchers processed graft tissue to release intraepithelial and lamina propria lymphocytes. Germline-derived CDR1 and CDR2 are SGHNT and YYREEE (reference sequence). The CDR3 is 15 amino acids. The junction had 8 bases not matched to a gene; V was cut back by 4 bases and J by 5 bases. Notes on this clone: Its antigen remains unidentified.

Sequencing used immunoSEQ multiplex PCR; TCRdb keeps in-frame clones, though not all of them. The table shows fewer than 10,000 clones, with 60% to 85% occurring only once. The receptor comes from a human patient who received an intestinal transplant, so some T cells may come from the graft donor. Sample: ileum tissue, taken nearly 480 days after intestinal transplantation. This chain links TRBV5-4 with TRBJ2-2; 7 bases fit TRBD1. For the CDR3, the DNA is TGTGCCAGCAGCAACCGACAGGGAGAGACCGGGGAGCTGTTTTTT. Residues: CASSNRQGETGELFF.